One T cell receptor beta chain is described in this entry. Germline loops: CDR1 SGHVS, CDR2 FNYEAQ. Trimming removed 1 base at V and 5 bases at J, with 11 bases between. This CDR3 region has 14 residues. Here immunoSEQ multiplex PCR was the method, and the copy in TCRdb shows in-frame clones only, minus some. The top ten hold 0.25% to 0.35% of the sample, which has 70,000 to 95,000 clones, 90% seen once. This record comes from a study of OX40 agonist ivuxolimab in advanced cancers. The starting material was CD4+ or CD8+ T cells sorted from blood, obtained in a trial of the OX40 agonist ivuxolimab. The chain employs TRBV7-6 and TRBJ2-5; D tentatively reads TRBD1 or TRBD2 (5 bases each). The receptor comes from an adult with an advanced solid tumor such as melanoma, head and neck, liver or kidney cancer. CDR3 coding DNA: TGTGCCAGCAGCTTAGGAGGGGTGGAGGAGACCCAGTACTTC. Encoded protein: CASSLGGVEETQYF.